This T cell receptor (beta chain) was documented in a study of blood T cells in healthy people across ages. Notes on the study in general: More naive CD4+ cells and higher diversity were found in long-lived than in aged donors. TCR beta diversity per million T cells fell roughly linearly with age.

V gave up 5 bases and J gave up 0 bases; unmatched junction bases: 10. Germline loops: CDR1 MDHEN, CDR2 SYDVKM. The CDR3 is 18 residues long. As regards this clonotype: Its antigen is unidentified.

A sample-barcoded 5' primer and a J-beta primer mix were used in a second PCR of roughly 6 to 11 cycles. TCRdb processed the 5' RACE reads anew with MiXCR; each CDR3 protein has one entry. The sample lists approximately 1,700,000 distinct CDR3 sequences, about two fifths occurring once. The V and J genes are TRBV28 and TRBJ2-7; 13 positions match TRBD2. Material: blood. The clonotype was recovered from a human donor in good health. CDR3 loop: CASSPTSGGTPGSYEQYF. CDR3 nucleotides: TGTGCCAGCAGTCCGACTAGCGGGGGGACCCCCGGCTCCTACGAGCAGTACTTC.